This T cell receptor beta chain is from a study of cytomegalovirus exposure and HLA in healthy donors. Details on this clone: What it binds is not known.

V lost 3 bases, J lost 7 bases, and 4 bases stayed unmatched. CDR1 SGHTA and CDR2 FQGTGA come from the germline V gene. The CDR3 has 14 amino acids. Use of 60 Vbeta and 13 Jbeta primers characterized the PCR. Measured with immunoSEQ multiplex PCR; TCRdb has only the in-frame clones, and not every one. The repertoire consists of hundreds of thousands of clones, with about 72% occurring once and the leading ten covering 3.8%. Study-level findings and limits: DRB1 showed the most TCR associations and HLA-C the fewest in a later analysis, as rates varied by HLA locus.

The material sequenced was PBMCs. V is TRBV7-3 and J is TRBJ2-1; 9 bases are a match to TRBD2. This sequence was found in a male donor in good health and CMV-seronegative. The CDR3 DNA is TGTGCCAGCAGCTTGACTAGCGGAATAAATGAGCAGTTCTTC. This translates into CASSLTSGINEQFF.